Each of the 14 T cell receptor beta chains below was sequenced from the same sample in a study of technical replicates of blood from several donors. The table came from immunoSEQ multiplex PCR; TCRdb's copy has only in-frame clones and leaves some out. Of more than 80,000 clones listed, approximately 95% were seen once; the top ten hold 0.34%. The source material was T cells isolated from PBMCs. The source is a human donor in good health.

V is TRBV5-6 and J is TRBJ1-4; no reliable D call. CDR3 length equals 15 residues. From germline, CDR1 is SGHDT and CDR2 YYEEEE. Trimming took 0 bases from V and 4 from J, leaving 10 bases between them. CDR3 bases: TGTGCCAGCAGCTTGGAATACGGGTATAATGAAAAACTGTTTTTT. This gives the protein CASSLEYGYNEKLFF.

The V gene is TRBV4-2, the J gene TRBJ1-2, with TRBD1 matching 10 bases. V lost 4 bases to trimming and J lost 5 bases; unmatched junction nucleotides: 4. This CDR3 has 14 residues. The germline gives CDR1 LGHNA, CDR2 YNFKEQ. The CDR3 coding sequence is TGTGCCAGCAGCCCCGGGACAGGGGCATATGGCTACACCTTC. Translated, it gives CASSPGTGAYGYTF.

This chain joins TRBV29-1 and TRBJ2-2, with 7 positions matching TRBD1. The CDR3 sequence is 14 residues long. Germline assignment: CDR1 SQVTM and CDR2 ANQGSEA. Written as DNA, the CDR3 is TGCACCGTAACCGGGACAGATAACACCGGGGAGCTGTTTTTT. Translating gives CTVTGTDNTGELFF.

Here the CDR3 reads CASSGHSGRTMAPSSSGANVLTF. As DNA, the CDR3 is TGTGCCAGCAGCGGGCACAGCGGACGAACGATGGCCCCCTCAAGCTCTGGGGCCAACGTCCTGACTTTC. The gene calls are TRBV9 and TRBJ2-6, with a weak D call TRBD2 (5 bases). Deletions cut 3 bases from V and 0 bases from J, with 31 bases between. CDR3 size: 23 residues. Germline V gives CDR1 SGDLS, CDR2 YYNGEE.

The rearrangement joins TRBV28 to TRBJ2-2, with 7 bases fitting TRBD1. After removal of 2 bases from V and 4 bases from J, the junction contained 1 base not matched to a gene. The CDR3 is 14 amino acids. Germline V CDR1 and CDR2: MDHEN, SYDVKM. The CDR3 sequence: CASSLGTATGELFF. CDR3 coding DNA: TGTGCCAGCAGTTTAGGGACAGCCACCGGGGAGCTGTTTTTT.

The CDR3 nucleotides read TGTGCCAGCAGCCCCTTACTACAGGGAGTAGGGAATACGCAGTATTTT. Translating it yields CASSPLLQGVGNTQYF. The chain recombines TRBV27 with TRBJ2-3, with D possibly being TRBD1 (6 bases). The CDR3 totals 16 residues. V lost 6 bases to trimming and J lost 7 bases, with 23 bases between them. CDR1 and CDR2 (germline): MNHEY, SMNVEV (reference sequence).

The J gene is TRBJ2-1, the V gene TRBV10-3; TRBD1 matches 7 bases. The J segment lost 8 bases and the V segment lost 6 bases, leaving 22 bases of the junction unmatched. Germline CDR1 reads ENHRY; CDR2 reads SYGVKD. The CDR3 sequence is 18 residues long. The chain's CDR3 is CAIRPPPSQGLRGYEQFF. CDR3 nucleotide sequence: TGTGCCATCAGACCGCCCCCTTCACAGGGGCTAAGAGGCTATGAGCAGTTCTTC.

The CDR3 reads CASSLSFGTGGSVSYEQYF. The CDR3 region has the DNA TGTGCCAGCAGTTTATCATTTGGGACAGGGGGCTCCGTCTCCTACGAGCAGTACTTC. The V call is TRBV27, the J call TRBJ2-7; TRBD1 matches at 12 bases. Germline CDR1 and CDR2: MNHEY and SMNVEV (reference sequence). The CDR3 is made up of 19 amino acids. V trimming: 0 bases; J trimming: 0 bases; junction bases outside the gene matches: 9.

The chain employs TRBV23-1 and TRBJ1-5; no clear D. Being an ORF, TRBV23-1 has a function that is uncertain. The V gene lost 0 bases and the J gene lost 3 bases, with 6 bases spanning the gap. CDR3 size: 14 residues. CDR3 DNA sequence: TGCGCCAGCAGTCAATCCGAACTCAATCAGCCCCAGCATTTT. Translation: CASSQSELNQPQHF.

This sequence joins TRBV6-5 and TRBJ2-1; 10 nucleotides align to TRBD2. Germline-derived CDR1 and CDR2 are MNHEY and SVGAGI. The CDR3 has 12 amino acids. Losses at the gene ends were 7 bases for V and 8 bases for J; bases not matched to a gene: 2. The CDR3 nucleotides read TGTGCCAGCACTAGCGGGAGCTATGAGCAGTTCTTC. The encoded protein is CASTSGSYEQFF.

V gene TRBV4-1 combines with J gene TRBJ2-7, with TRBD2 matching over 7 bases. CDR1 is MGHRA and CDR2 is YSYEKL in the germline V gene. V lost 1 base and J lost 5; bases outside the gene matches: 17. The CDR3 runs to 18 residues. The CDR3, as DNA: TGCGCCAGCAGCCAAGCTCTATACGGGGAGGGCCGGATCAACGAGCAGTACTTC. Amino acid sequence: CASSQALYGEGRINEQYF.

The CDR3, as DNA: TGTGCCAGCAGCCTCTATCGAGGGTCCTACAATGAGCAGTTCTTC. Protein product: CASSLYRGSYNEQFF. The genes are TRBV14 and TRBJ2-1, with D maybe TRBD2 (5 bases). The germline V gene has CDR1 SGHDN and CDR2 FVKESK. This CDR3 is 15 amino acids long. V shed 4 bases and J shed 1 base, with 11 bases lying between them.

The rearrangement uses TRBV2 and TRBJ2-3, with TRBD2 as a possible D gene (6 bases). Germline CDR1 is SNHLY and CDR2 is FYNNEI. With 5 bases removed from V and 4 bases from J, the gap between germline ends came to 13 bases. This CDR3 contains 14 residues. The CDR3: CASSPPPSADTQYF. The DNA for the CDR3 is TGTGCCAGCAGTCCACCCCCTAGCGCAGATACGCAGTATTTT.

The chain uses TRBV2 and TRBJ1-5, with TRBD1 identical over 7 bases. CDR3 length equals 15 residues. J gave up 4 bases and V 6 bases, and 9 bases lay outside the gene matches. The V gene's germline CDR1 is SNHLY and CDR2 FYNNEI. The CDR3 loop reads CASRRGGGSNQPQHF. The DNA of the CDR3 is TGTGCCAGCAGGAGAGGAGGGGGCTCGAATCAGCCCCAGCATTTT.